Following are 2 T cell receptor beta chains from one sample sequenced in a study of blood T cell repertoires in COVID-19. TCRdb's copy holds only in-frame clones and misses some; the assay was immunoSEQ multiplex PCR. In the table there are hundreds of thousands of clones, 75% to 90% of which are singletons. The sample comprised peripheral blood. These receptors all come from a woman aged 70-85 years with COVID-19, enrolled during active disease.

The CDR3 loop reads CASSPRAGGPGTGELFF. Here the CDR3 DNA reads TGCGCCAGCAGCCCGAGAGCGGGGGGGCCGGGCACCGGGGAGCTGTTTTTT. The gene calls are TRBV5-1 and TRBJ2-2, with 10 bases matching TRBD2. This CDR3 is built from 17 residues. CDR1 and CDR2 (germline): SGHRS, YFSETQ. J was trimmed by 4 bases and V by 4 bases; bases with no gene match: 10.

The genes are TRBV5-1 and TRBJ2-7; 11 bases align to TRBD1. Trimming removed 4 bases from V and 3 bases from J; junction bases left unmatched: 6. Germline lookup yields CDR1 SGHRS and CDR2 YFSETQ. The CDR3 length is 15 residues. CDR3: CASSPRTGGYYEQYF. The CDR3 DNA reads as TGCGCCAGCAGCCCACGGACAGGGGGCTACTACGAGCAGTACTTC.